These T cell receptor beta chains were read from a single sample in a study of identical twins. MiXCR, run by TCRdb on the 5' RACE reads, gives a single entry per CDR3 protein. The data show hundreds of thousands of distinct CDR3 sequences, around 8.6% seen once. The same data also went into a second study, on yellow fever vaccine responses in identical twins.

The sample comprised PBMCs. These TCRs come from a woman aged 18 to 35 in good health. CDR3s include the opening cysteine and the closing phenylalanine or tryptophan. A D gene is named only where the DNA matches it firmly. Rows give clone size only sometimes, using once, few, many, or a class for an expanded clone.

cdr3_aa: CAIRLGTGGPDTQYF; cdr3_nt: TGTGCCATCAGATTAGGGACAGGGGGCCCAGATACGCAGTATTTT; j_call: TRBJ2-3; cdr3_length: 15; clone_size: few; v_call: TRBV10-3; d_call: TRBD1
cdr3_aa: CASSDSTSRTSGDLYEQYF; cdr3_nt: TGTGCCAGCAGTGATTCCACCTCACGGACTAGCGGGGACCTCTACGAGCAGTACTTC; j_call: TRBJ2-7; cdr3_length: 19; clone_size: many; v_call: TRBV25-1; d_call: TRBD2
cdr3_aa: CASSYEGPYYEQYF; cdr3_nt: TGTGCCAGCAGTTACGAGGGACCATACTACGAGCAGTACTTC; j_call: TRBJ2-7; cdr3_length: 14; clone_size: few; v_call: TRBV6-2/TRBV6-3; d_call: .
cdr3_aa: CSVEASGTHYEQYF; cdr3_nt: TGCAGCGTTGAAGCCTCCGGGACCCACTACGAGCAGTACTTC; j_call: TRBJ2-7; cdr3_length: 14; clone_size: .; v_call: TRBV29-1; d_call: .
cdr3_aa: CASSLGLAGPASTDTQYF; cdr3_nt: TGCGCCAGCAGCTTGGGACTAGCGGGGCCAGCCAGCACAGATACGCAGTATTTT; j_call: TRBJ2-3; cdr3_length: 18; clone_size: many; v_call: TRBV5-1; d_call: TRBD2
cdr3_aa: CASSQRGRALYGYTF; cdr3_nt: TGTGCCAGCAGCCAAAGAGGCCGGGCGCTCTATGGCTACACCTTC; j_call: TRBJ1-2; cdr3_length: 15; clone_size: many; v_call: TRBV14; d_call: .
cdr3_aa: CAISESSGQPGRAGVLDEQFF; cdr3_nt: TGTGCCATCAGTGAGTCCTCGGGACAGCCCGGCAGAGCGGGAGTTCTGGATGAGCAGTTCTTC; j_call: TRBJ2-1; cdr3_length: 21; clone_size: few; v_call: TRBV10-3; d_call: .
cdr3_aa: CSARDPGTGDNEQFF; cdr3_nt: TGCAGTGCTAGAGACCCAGGGACAGGGGACAATGAGCAGTTCTTC; j_call: TRBJ2-1; cdr3_length: 15; clone_size: few; v_call: TRBV20-1; d_call: TRBD1
cdr3_aa: CASSTQDRGNTEAFF; cdr3_nt: TGTGCCAGCAGTACCCAGGACAGGGGTAACACTGAAGCTTTCTTT; j_call: TRBJ1-1; cdr3_length: 15; clone_size: few; v_call: TRBV6-1; d_call: TRBD1
cdr3_aa: CASTGGGQAEAFF; cdr3_nt: TGTGCCAGCACTGGGGGGGGCCAGGCTGAAGCTTTCTTT; j_call: TRBJ1-1; cdr3_length: 13; clone_size: .; v_call: TRBV28; d_call: .
cdr3_aa: CSARKGVLTYNEQFF; cdr3_nt: TGCAGTGCTAGAAAGGGGGTCCTTACCTACAATGAGCAGTTCTTC; j_call: TRBJ2-1; cdr3_length: 15; clone_size: .; v_call: TRBV20-1; d_call: .
cdr3_aa: CAISESQSNYGYTF; cdr3_nt: TGTGCCATCAGTGAGTCCCAATCTAACTATGGCTACACCTTC; j_call: TRBJ1-2; cdr3_length: 14; clone_size: few; v_call: TRBV10-3; d_call: .
cdr3_aa: CASSLPPRGGARTGELFF; cdr3_nt: TGTGCCAGCAGTTTACCCCCGCGGGGGGGGGCGAGGACCGGGGAGCTGTTTTTT; j_call: TRBJ2-2; cdr3_length: 18; clone_size: many; v_call: TRBV12-3/TRBV12-4; d_call: TRBD2
cdr3_aa: CASSRRAPQPQHF; cdr3_nt: TGTGCCAGCAGTAGACGGGCCCCGCAGCCCCAGCATTTT; j_call: TRBJ1-5; cdr3_length: 13; clone_size: few; v_call: TRBV12-3/TRBV12-4; d_call: .
cdr3_aa: CSVSSNSGSTDTQYF; cdr3_nt: TGCAGCGTCTCTTCAAATAGCGGGAGCACAGATACGCAGTATTTT; j_call: TRBJ2-3; cdr3_length: 15; clone_size: few; v_call: TRBV29-1; d_call: TRBD2
cdr3_aa: CASRKGDREEETQYF; cdr3_nt: TGCGCCAGCAGAAAAGGGGACAGGGAGGAAGAGACCCAGTACTTC; j_call: TRBJ2-5; cdr3_length: 15; clone_size: .; v_call: TRBV10-2; d_call: TRBD1
cdr3_aa: CASSYFSGGQETQYF; cdr3_nt: TGTGCCAGCAGTTACTTTTCCGGGGGGCAAGAGACCCAGTACTTC; j_call: TRBJ2-5; cdr3_length: 15; clone_size: .; v_call: TRBV6-5; d_call: TRBD2
cdr3_aa: CASSQSGSGEDEQYF; cdr3_nt: TGCGCCAGCAGTCAATCGGGTTCAGGGGAAGACGAGCAGTACTTC; j_call: TRBJ2-7; cdr3_length: 15; clone_size: .; v_call: TRBV23-1; d_call: .
cdr3_aa: CASSSSPYGSPGDTQYF; cdr3_nt: TGTGCCAGCAGCTCCTCCCCTTACGGGAGCCCTGGAGATACGCAGTATTTT; j_call: TRBJ2-3; cdr3_length: 17; clone_size: .; v_call: TRBV7-8; d_call: .
cdr3_aa: CSATPGETWETQYF; cdr3_nt: TGCAGTGCTACCCCGGGGGAGACATGGGAGACCCAGTACTTC; j_call: TRBJ2-5; cdr3_length: 14; clone_size: many; v_call: TRBV20-1; d_call: .
cdr3_aa: CSAREQGYEQYF; cdr3_nt: TGCAGTGCTAGAGAGCAAGGCTACGAGCAGTACTTC; j_call: TRBJ2-7; cdr3_length: 12; clone_size: .; v_call: TRBV20-1; d_call: .
cdr3_aa: CASSSGSQGDQETQYF; cdr3_nt: TGTGCTAGTTCTTCTGGGAGCCAGGGGGACCAAGAGACCCAGTACTTC; j_call: TRBJ2-5; cdr3_length: 16; clone_size: .; v_call: TRBV12-5; d_call: TRBD1
cdr3_aa: CASSYLAGIRGELFF; cdr3_nt: TGTGCCAGCAGTTATCTAGCGGGAATCCGCGGGGAGCTGTTTTTT; j_call: TRBJ2-2; cdr3_length: 15; clone_size: once; v_call: TRBV6-5; d_call: TRBD2
cdr3_aa: CASSFRERETQYF; cdr3_nt: TGTGCCAGCAGTTTTAGGGAGAGGGAGACCCAGTACTTC; j_call: TRBJ2-5; cdr3_length: 13; clone_size: .; v_call: TRBV12-3/TRBV12-4; d_call: .
cdr3_aa: CASSSYRVPGETQYF; cdr3_nt: TGTGCCAGCAGTTCTTACAGGGTCCCGGGCGAGACCCAGTACTTC; j_call: TRBJ2-5; cdr3_length: 15; clone_size: few; v_call: TRBV12-3/TRBV12-4; d_call: .
cdr3_aa: CASSRLAGEQETQYF; cdr3_nt: TGTGCCAGCAGTAGACTAGCGGGGGAGCAAGAGACCCAGTACTTC; j_call: TRBJ2-5; cdr3_length: 15; clone_size: .; v_call: TRBV3-1; d_call: TRBD2
cdr3_aa: CASSQDEGQSYEQYF; cdr3_nt: TGTGCCAGCAGCCAAGATGAAGGACAGTCCTACGAGCAGTACTTC; j_call: TRBJ2-7; cdr3_length: 15; clone_size: many; v_call: TRBV4-2; d_call: .
cdr3_aa: CASSLGVYSSYEQYF; cdr3_nt: TGTGCCAGCAGCTTAGGGGTTTATAGTAGCTACGAGCAGTACTTC; j_call: TRBJ2-7; cdr3_length: 15; clone_size: .; v_call: TRBV7-2; d_call: .
cdr3_aa: CASSLPLAGGFTDTQYF; cdr3_nt: TGTGCCAGCAGCTTACCTCTAGCGGGGGGCTTCACAGATACGCAGTATTTT; j_call: TRBJ2-3; cdr3_length: 17; clone_size: .; v_call: TRBV7-2; d_call: TRBD2
cdr3_aa: CSVGDTNTGELFF; cdr3_nt: TGCAGCGTTGGGGACACCAACACCGGGGAGCTGTTTTTT; j_call: TRBJ2-2; cdr3_length: 13; clone_size: many; v_call: TRBV29-1; d_call: .
cdr3_aa: CASSPGQGGSPLHF; cdr3_nt: TGTGCCAGCAGTCCGGGACAGGGCGGATCACCCCTCCACTTT; j_call: TRBJ1-6; cdr3_length: 14; clone_size: many; v_call: TRBV12-3/TRBV12-4; d_call: TRBD1
cdr3_aa: CASSLESGEDTQYF; cdr3_nt: TGCGCCAGCAGCTTGGAATCCGGGGAGGATACGCAGTATTTT; j_call: TRBJ2-3; cdr3_length: 14; clone_size: few; v_call: TRBV5-1; d_call: .
cdr3_aa: CSARAEVAARRTDTQYF; cdr3_nt: TGCAGTGCTAGAGCAGAGGTGGCGGCCCGGCGCACAGATACGCAGTATTTT; j_call: TRBJ2-3; cdr3_length: 17; clone_size: few; v_call: TRBV20-1; d_call: .
cdr3_aa: CASSVGPPGLAGGQYSEQFF; cdr3_nt: TGTGCCAGCAGCGTAGGCCCCCCGGGACTAGCGGGGGGACAATACAGTGAGCAGTTCTTC; j_call: TRBJ2-1; cdr3_length: 20; clone_size: .; v_call: TRBV9; d_call: TRBD2
cdr3_aa: CASSPPSIETQYF; cdr3_nt: TGTGCCAGCTCACCACCATCGATAGAGACCCAGTACTTC; j_call: TRBJ2-5; cdr3_length: 13; clone_size: few; v_call: TRBV18; d_call: .
cdr3_aa: CASTWRGATNEKLFF; cdr3_nt: TGTGCCAGCACTTGGAGGGGAGCAACTAATGAAAAACTGTTTTTT; j_call: TRBJ1-4; cdr3_length: 15; clone_size: few; v_call: TRBV6-5; d_call: .
cdr3_aa: CASSFGSDEQFF; cdr3_nt: TGTGCCAGCAGCTTCGGCTCTGATGAGCAGTTCTTC; j_call: TRBJ2-1; cdr3_length: 12; clone_size: .; v_call: TRBV7-9; d_call: .
cdr3_aa: CASSLMVAGELFF; cdr3_nt: TGTGCCAGCAGCCTAATGGTGGCCGGGGAGCTGTTTTTT; j_call: TRBJ2-2; cdr3_length: 13; clone_size: .; v_call: TRBV27; d_call: .
cdr3_aa: CASRRGTFFQETQYF; cdr3_nt: TGTGCCAGCAGGAGAGGGACGTTTTTTCAAGAGACCCAGTACTTC; j_call: TRBJ2-5; cdr3_length: 15; clone_size: .; v_call: TRBV28; d_call: .
cdr3_aa: CASSYYGRVPGELFF; cdr3_nt: TGTGCCAGCAGCTACTACGGGCGGGTCCCCGGGGAGCTGTTTTTT; j_call: TRBJ2-2; cdr3_length: 15; clone_size: .; v_call: TRBV7-9; d_call: .
cdr3_aa: CASSLYGVAYEQYF; cdr3_nt: TGCGCCAGCAGCTTATACGGGGTGGCCTACGAGCAGTACTTC; j_call: TRBJ2-7; cdr3_length: 14; clone_size: many; v_call: TRBV5-1; d_call: .
cdr3_aa: CSARDMGGGIEQFF; cdr3_nt: TGCAGTGCTAGAGATATGGGCGGTGGTATAGAGCAGTTCTTC; j_call: TRBJ2-1; cdr3_length: 14; clone_size: .; v_call: TRBV20-1; d_call: .
cdr3_aa: CASSLMGLGDREVNQPQHF; cdr3_nt: TGTGCCAGCAGTTTAATGGGGCTCGGGGACAGGGAGGTGAATCAGCCCCAGCATTTT; j_call: TRBJ1-5; cdr3_length: 19; clone_size: .; v_call: TRBV12-3/TRBV12-4; d_call: TRBD1
cdr3_aa: CASSKTRDRDHEQYF; cdr3_nt: TGTGCCAGCAGTAAGACCAGGGACAGGGACCACGAGCAGTACTTC; j_call: TRBJ2-7; cdr3_length: 15; clone_size: .; v_call: TRBV6-1; d_call: TRBD1
cdr3_aa: CASSLDNRSEAFF; cdr3_nt: TGCGCCAGCAGCTTGGATAACAGATCAGAAGCTTTCTTT; j_call: TRBJ1-1; cdr3_length: 13; clone_size: few; v_call: TRBV5-1; d_call: .
cdr3_aa: CASSLAVAGGSYEQYF; cdr3_nt: TGCGCCAGCAGCTTGGCGGTGGCGGGGGGTTCGTACGAGCAGTACTTC; j_call: TRBJ2-7; cdr3_length: 16; clone_size: few; v_call: TRBV5-1; d_call: TRBD2
cdr3_aa: CASSPSGRNFGNEQFF; cdr3_nt: TGTGCCAGCAGCCCTAGCGGGAGGAATTTTGGCAATGAGCAGTTCTTC; j_call: TRBJ2-1; cdr3_length: 16; clone_size: few; v_call: TRBV7-2; d_call: TRBD2
cdr3_aa: CASNSGTSGSDTQYF; cdr3_nt: TGTGCCAGTAACTCCGGGACTAGCGGTTCAGATACGCAGTATTTT; j_call: TRBJ2-3; cdr3_length: 15; clone_size: .; v_call: TRBV6-1; d_call: TRBD2
cdr3_aa: CASSHTSGNTDTQYF; cdr3_nt: TGCGCCAGCAGCCACACTAGCGGGAACACAGATACGCAGTATTTT; j_call: TRBJ2-3; cdr3_length: 15; clone_size: few; v_call: TRBV4-3; d_call: TRBD2
cdr3_aa: CASSPLGSRGEKLFF; cdr3_nt: TGTGCCAGCAGTCCGCTTGGGTCGCGGGGGGAAAAACTGTTTTTT; j_call: TRBJ1-4; cdr3_length: 15; clone_size: many; v_call: TRBV12-3/TRBV12-4; d_call: .
cdr3_aa: CSVATDRGSGYTF; cdr3_nt: TGCAGCGTCGCGACTGACAGGGGGAGTGGCTACACCTTC; j_call: TRBJ1-2; cdr3_length: 13; clone_size: few; v_call: TRBV29-1; d_call: TRBD1
cdr3_aa: CASRTGSSLYF; cdr3_nt: TGTGCCAGCCGGACAGGGTCAAGTTTGTACTTC; j_call: TRBJ2-7; cdr3_length: 11; clone_size: many; v_call: TRBV3-1; d_call: TRBD1
cdr3_aa: CASSKDSNNEKLFF; cdr3_nt: TGCGCCAGCAGCAAGGACAGTAATAATGAAAAACTGTTTTTT; j_call: TRBJ1-4; cdr3_length: 14; clone_size: many; v_call: TRBV5-1; d_call: .